These 23 T cell receptor beta chains were all obtained from the same sample, sequenced in a study of metastatic and nonmetastatic thyroid tumors. TCRdb re-called clones via MiXCR from the PCR reads. The sample carries fewer than 40,000 clones, approximately 25% recorded once. Each patient went into thyroid surgery without having received any treatment. Specimen: blood. These receptors were obtained from a female donor with papillary thyroid cancer or a benign thyroid nodule (not recorded which). Some clones in this sample may be carry-over from other donors' samples.

This clone was detected ten times or more. This chain uses TRBV12-5 with TRBJ2-1; 13 nucleotides align to TRBD2. The junction had 6 bases not matched to a gene; V was cut back by 5 bases and J by 8 bases. Germline V lookup: CDR1 LGHNT, CDR2 FRNRAP. This CDR3 comprises 15 residues. The CDR3 bases are TGTGCTAGTGGTCGAGGACTAGCGGGAGTTGATGAGCAGTTCTTC. Its translation is CASGRGLAGVDEQFF.

The sample holds many counts of this clone. Other DNA variants within this sample encode the same CDR3. The chain carries TRBV18 and TRBJ1-4, with D unresolved. This CDR3 is 13 amino acids long. Deletions cut 4 bases from V and 8 bases from J, with 11 bases between. Germline CDR1 is KGHSH and CDR2 is LQKENI. CDR3 in amino acids: CASSQSNPEKLFF. The CDR3 DNA reads TGTGCCAGCTCACAGTCGAATCCGGAAAAACTGTTTTTT.

This clone has ten or more counts. The chain links TRBV28 to TRBJ1-2, with 8 nucleotides matching TRBD1. J was trimmed by 8 bases and V by 6 bases; bases with no gene match: 8. Germline CDR1 is MDHEN and CDR2 is SYDVKM. This CDR3 has 13 residues. The CDR3 reads CASRFGTGGGYTF. The CDR3 nucleotides read TGTGCCAGCAGGTTCGGGACAGGAGGCGGCTACACCTTC.

This clone was seen only a few times. The rearrangement links TRBV6-5 to TRBJ1-2; a possible D gene is TRBD1 (5 bases). Trimming stripped 3 bases from V and 4 bases from J, with 6 bases between. This CDR3 comprises 12 residues. Germline V gene lookup returns CDR1 MNHEY and CDR2 SVGAGI. The CDR3 sequence is CASSYGGYGYTF. For the CDR3, the DNA is TGTGCCAGCAGTTATGGGGGCTATGGCTACACCTTC.

The J gene is TRBJ1-2, the V gene TRBV19, with 9 bases aligning to TRBD1. The CDR3 sequence is 12 residues long. Germline values: CDR1 LNHDA, CDR2 SQIVND (reference sequence). The DNA for the CDR3 is TGTGCGAGTGGACAGGGGATCAATGGCTACACCTTC. This codes for CASGQGINGYTF.

The genes are TRBV11-2 and TRBJ1-1; no definite D call. The CDR3 is made up of 16 amino acids. Germline CDR1 is SGHAT and CDR2 is FQNNGV. Deletions cut 2 bases from V and 4 bases from J, with 17 bases between. CDR3 coding DNA: TGTGCCAGCAGCTTAAAACTAGGGATACGGCTCACTGAAGCTTTCTTT. This sequence encodes CASSLKLGIRLTEAFF. The full variable domain, completed using reference TRBV11-2 and TRBJ1-1, is EAGVAQSPRYKIIEKRQSVAFWCNPISGHATLYWYQQILGQGPKLLIQFQNNGVVDDSQLPKDRFSAERLKGVDSTLKIQPAKLEDSAVYLCASSLKLGIRLTEAFFGQGTRLTVV.

The J gene is TRBJ2-2, the V gene TRBV3-1; no definite D call. CDR3 length: 16 amino acids. CDR1 is LGHDT and CDR2 is YNNKEL in the germline V gene (reference sequence). Trimming cost V 4 bases and J 1 base, with 13 bases left between them. CDR3 sequence reads: CASSRLGSRNTGELFF. DNA of the CDR3: TGTGCCAGCAGCCGACTCGGGTCCCGGAACACCGGGGAGCTGTTTTTT.

This rearrangement joins TRBV6-1 to TRBJ2-2; D is tentatively TRBD1 or TRBD2 (5 bases each). The length of the CDR3 is 16 residues. In germline, CDR1 is MNHNS, CDR2 SASEGT. Trimming stripped 4 bases from V and 2 bases from J, with 14 bases between. The CDR3 loop reads CASSGRRGRNTGELFF. DNA of the CDR3: TGTGCCAGCAGTGGCCGACGGGGCCGCAACACCGGGGAGCTGTTTTTT.

V gene TRBV4-1 combines with J gene TRBJ1-3; 7 positions match TRBD1. J lost 3 bases, V lost 0 bases, and 11 bases had no gene match. This CDR3 has 18 amino acids. CDR1 and CDR2 (germline): MGHRA, YSYEKL. CDR3 in amino acids: CASSQDPLQGPGGNTIYF. The CDR3 DNA is TGCGCCAGCAGCCAAGACCCCCTACAGGGGCCGGGTGGAAACACCATATATTTT.

This clone was detected many times. This rearrangement joins TRBV19 to TRBJ2-1, with 11 bases identical to TRBD2. The CDR3 loop spans 14 amino acids. V lost 6 bases and J lost 10; bases outside the gene matches: 8. Germline V gene sequence: CDR1 LNHDA, CDR2 SQIVND (reference sequence). The CDR3 is CASRVAGGPIEQFF. CDR3 nucleotide sequence: TGTGCCAGTAGGGTAGCGGGAGGGCCAATCGAGCAGTTCTTC.

J is TRBJ1-1 and V is TRBV6-1, with D hard to call. Looked up from germline, CDR1 is MNHNS and CDR2 is SASEGT. V lost 4 bases to trimming and J lost 4 bases, with 13 bases between them. The CDR3 consists of 14 residues. For the CDR3, the DNA is TGTGCCAGCAGTGGAGGGAAGGGTGGCACTGAAGCTTTCTTT. This translates into CASSGGKGGTEAFF.

This clone was observed at least ten times. This chain links TRBV10-1 with TRBJ2-5, with unresolved D. CDR1 is WNHNN, CDR2 SYGVQD, per germline (reference sequence). The CDR3 is made up of 14 amino acids. Trimming pared 3 bases from V and 4 bases from J, leaving 12 bases between. DNA for the CDR3: TGCGCCAGCAGTGATAAGTGGCCGGGAGAGACCCAGTACTTC. It specifies CASSDKWPGETQYF.

This clone has ten or more counts. CDR3 DNA sequence: TGTGCCACCAGTGAAGCGGGAGCGATCATGGAGCAGTTCTTC. Residues: CATSEAGAIMEQFF. V gene TRBV24-1 combines with J gene TRBJ2-1; 8 bases map to TRBD2. Looked up from germline, CDR1 is KGHDR and CDR2 is SFDVKD. The V gene end was trimmed by 4 bases and the J gene end by 10 bases; junction bases not matched to a gene: 8. This CDR3 region has 14 residues.

Details on this clone: One end of the junction is discordant with germline, which a read error may explain. This chain connects TRBV9 to TRBJ2-1; the D call may be TRBD1 or TRBD2 (5 bases each). The CDR3 is 15 amino acids. Per germline, CDR1 SGDLS and CDR2 YYNGEE. The CDR3 DNA sequence: TGTGCCCGCAGCGTAGGGGAGAGCTCCTACAATGTGCAGTTCTTC. Translation: CARSVGESSYNVQFF. The full variable domain, with the rest looked up from reference TRBV9 and TRBJ2-1, is DSGVTQTPKHLITATGQRVTLRCSPRSGDLSVYWYQQSLDQGLQFLIQYYNGEERAKGNILERFSAQQFPDLHSELNLSSLELGDSALYFCARSVGESSYNVQFFGPGTRLTVL.

The genes are TRBV4-1 and TRBJ2-7, with 8 bases lining up with TRBD1. The germline gives CDR1 MGHRA, CDR2 YSYEKL. Unmatched junction bases numbered 14, after V lost 1 base and J lost 3 bases. This CDR3 has 18 amino acids. The CDR3 region is CASSQGGQVNGLFYEQYF. The CDR3, as DNA: TGCGCCAGCAGCCAAGGGGGACAGGTTAATGGCTTGTTCTACGAGCAGTACTTC.

This clone is classed as medium-sized. The V gene is TRBV12-3 or TRBV12-4, the J gene TRBJ2-7; D possibly corresponds to TRBD2 (6 bases). The CDR3 runs 12 residues. Between the trimmed V and J ends, which lost 6 bases and 2 bases, there was a span of 8 bases. The CDR3 region is CASRGGPYEQYF. CDR3 DNA: TGTGCCAGCAGGGGGGGACCCTACGAGCAGTACTTC.

The V call is TRBV4-2, the J call TRBJ1-6; D is ambiguous. Germline CDR1 reads LGHNA; CDR2 reads YNFKEQ. Trimming left V 5 bases short and J 10 bases short, with 12 bases between. This CDR3 region has 13 residues. This CDR3 reads CASSSGVRSPLHF. In DNA form, the CDR3 reads TGTGCCAGCAGCAGCGGGGTGAGGTCACCCCTCCACTTT.

This chain connects TRBV6-2 or TRBV6-3 to TRBJ2-7; D unresolved. The length of the CDR3 is 14 residues. Trimming took off 0 bases at V and 2 bases at J, with 8 bases between the two ends. Germline V lookup: CDR1 MNHEY, CDR2 SVGEGT. CDR3: CASSYSIRAYEQYF. For the CDR3, the DNA is TGTGCCAGCAGTTACTCGATTCGGGCCTACGAGCAGTACTTC.

This clone showed up many times. A read error is possible here, since a much larger clone lies one base away. This sample includes further DNA sequences coding for the same CDR3. The V gene is TRBV13, the J gene TRBJ1-2; no clear D. CDR3 length equals 14 residues. Germline V gene lookup returns CDR1 PRHDT and CDR2 FYEKMQ (reference sequence). The germline V and J ends were trimmed by 6 bases and 8 bases, with 19 bases remaining between them. The CDR3 sequence: CASSSTRSAYGYTF. CDR3 nucleotide sequence: TGTGCCAGCAGTTCAACTCGGTCGGCCTACGGCTACACCTTC.

This clone was counted ten times or more. The chain combines TRBV10-2 with TRBJ2-2, with 11 nucleotides matching TRBD1. The CDR3 spans 15 residues. Per the germline V gene, CDR1 is WSHSY and CDR2 is SAAADI. Trimming cost V 4 bases and J 6 bases; bases outside gene matches: 4. The CDR3 is CASSVRTGGSGELFF. CDR3 DNA: TGCGCCAGCAGTGTACGGACAGGGGGCTCCGGGGAGCTGTTTTTT.

This clone was counted ten times or more. CDR3 coding DNA: TGTGCCAGCAGTTTGGGGGCGATAAATGAAAAACTGTTTTTT. It is translated as CASSLGAINEKLFF. V usage is TRBV7-2 and J usage is TRBJ1-4; TRBD1 might be the D (6 bases). The CDR3 has 14 residues. CDR1 SGHTA and CDR2 FQGNSA come from the germline V gene. Trimming removed 6 bases from V and 5 bases from J, with 13 bases in between. Together with reference TRBV7-2 and TRBJ1-4, the CDR3 gives the full variable domain: GAGVSQSPSNKVTEKGKDVELRCDPISGHTALYWYRQSLGQGLEFLIYFQGNSAPDKSGLPSDRFSAERTGGSVSTLTIQRTQQEDSAVYLCASSLGAINEKLFFGSGTQLSVL.

This clone occurred a few times. The chain has TRBV2 and TRBJ2-3; 8 positions agree with TRBD2. The V gene end was trimmed by 3 bases and the J gene end by 4 bases; junction bases not matched to a gene: 6. The germline CDR1 and CDR2 sequences are SNHLY and FYNNEI. The CDR3 is 15 amino acids. The CDR3 spells CASSEERESPDTQYF. The CDR3 coding sequence is TGTGCCAGCAGTGAGGAGCGGGAGTCCCCAGATACGCAGTATTTT.

This clone was observed many times. The sample contains more than one DNA sequence encoding this CDR3. The chain has TRBV6-1 and TRBJ1-5; D not resolved. The germline V gene has CDR1 MNHNS and CDR2 SASEGT. This CDR3 has 11 amino acids. Deletions cut 3 bases from V and 9 bases from J, with 6 bases between. The DNA of the CDR3 is TGTGCCAGCAGTGATAGTGGGCCCCAGCATTTT. As protein: CASSDSGPQHF.